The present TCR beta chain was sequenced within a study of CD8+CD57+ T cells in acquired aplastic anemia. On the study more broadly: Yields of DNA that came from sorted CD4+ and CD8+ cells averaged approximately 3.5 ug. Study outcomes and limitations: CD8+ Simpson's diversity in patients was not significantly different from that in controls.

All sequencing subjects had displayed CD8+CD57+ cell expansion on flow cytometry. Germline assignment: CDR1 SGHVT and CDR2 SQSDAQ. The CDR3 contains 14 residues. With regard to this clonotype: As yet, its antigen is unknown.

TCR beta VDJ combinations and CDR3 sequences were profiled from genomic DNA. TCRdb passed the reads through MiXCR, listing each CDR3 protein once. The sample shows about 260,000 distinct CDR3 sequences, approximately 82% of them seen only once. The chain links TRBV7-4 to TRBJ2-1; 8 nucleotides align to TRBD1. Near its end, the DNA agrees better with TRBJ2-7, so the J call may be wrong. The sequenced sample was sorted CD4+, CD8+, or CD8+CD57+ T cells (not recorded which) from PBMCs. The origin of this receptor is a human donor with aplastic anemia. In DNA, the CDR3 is TGTGCCAGCAGCGCCAGGGGGCTACACGATACGCAGTACTTC. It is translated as CASSARGLHDTQYF.